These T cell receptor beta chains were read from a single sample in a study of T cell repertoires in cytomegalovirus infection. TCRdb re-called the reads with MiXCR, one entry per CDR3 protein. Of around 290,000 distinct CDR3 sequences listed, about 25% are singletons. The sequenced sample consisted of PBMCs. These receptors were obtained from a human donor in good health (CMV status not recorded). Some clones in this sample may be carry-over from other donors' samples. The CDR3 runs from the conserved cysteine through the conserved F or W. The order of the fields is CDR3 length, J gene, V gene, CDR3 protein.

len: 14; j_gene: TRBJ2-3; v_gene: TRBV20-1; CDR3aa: CSAFLQGNTDTQYF
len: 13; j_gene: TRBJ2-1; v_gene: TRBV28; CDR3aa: CASRSTGNHEQFF
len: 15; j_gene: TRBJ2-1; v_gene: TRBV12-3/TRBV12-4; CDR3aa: CASTESRAYYNEQFF
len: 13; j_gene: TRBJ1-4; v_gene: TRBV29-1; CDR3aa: CSVLRGLGEKLFF
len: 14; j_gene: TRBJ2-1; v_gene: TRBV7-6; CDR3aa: CASSTRTGFNEQFF
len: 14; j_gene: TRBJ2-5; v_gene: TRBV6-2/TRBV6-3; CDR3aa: CASSPRDYEETQYF
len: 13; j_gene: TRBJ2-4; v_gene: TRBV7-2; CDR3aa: CASSPGTRDIQYF
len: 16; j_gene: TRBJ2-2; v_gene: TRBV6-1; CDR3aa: CAGRKEAGGRTGELFF
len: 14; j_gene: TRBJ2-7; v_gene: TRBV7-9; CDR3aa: CASSLQGAPYEQYF
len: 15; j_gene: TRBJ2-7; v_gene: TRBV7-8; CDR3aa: CASSPRTSGSYEQYF
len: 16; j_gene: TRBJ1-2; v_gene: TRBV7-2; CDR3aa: CASSQTPGQGHYGYTF
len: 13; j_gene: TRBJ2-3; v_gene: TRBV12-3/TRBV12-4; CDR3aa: CASSPTGRDTQYF
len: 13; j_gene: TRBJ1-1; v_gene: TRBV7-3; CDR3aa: CASKEGMNTEAFF
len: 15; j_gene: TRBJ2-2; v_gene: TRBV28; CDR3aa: CASREQGGNTGELFF
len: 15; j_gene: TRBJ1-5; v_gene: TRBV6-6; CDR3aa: CASRAQGQGLQPQHF
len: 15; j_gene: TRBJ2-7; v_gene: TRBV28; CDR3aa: CASSFIGAGAYEQYF
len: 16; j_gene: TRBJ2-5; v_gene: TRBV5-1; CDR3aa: CASRSSGGAVRETQYF
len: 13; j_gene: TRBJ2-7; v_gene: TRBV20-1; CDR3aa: CSARGRERNEQYF
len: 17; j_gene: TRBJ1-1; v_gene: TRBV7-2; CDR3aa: CASSLLGKVVTNTEAFF
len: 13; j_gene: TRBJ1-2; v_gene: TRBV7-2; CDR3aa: CASSSRRVYGYTF
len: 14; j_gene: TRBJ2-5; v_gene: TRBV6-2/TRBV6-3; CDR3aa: CASCKGTNQETQYF
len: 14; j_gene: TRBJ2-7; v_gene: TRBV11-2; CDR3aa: CASSLEIGRYEQYF